This TCR beta chain was documented in a study of T-cell memory formation after mild COVID-19. Study summary: In these data, TCR clusters were largely donor specific.

TCRdb re-called the 5' RACE reads through MiXCR, storing one row per CDR3 protein. The sample has around 450,000 distinct CDR3 sequences; over 15% are singletons. This clonotype has a handful of counts. The CDR3 is 14 residues long. From germline, CDR1 is DFQATT and CDR2 SNEGSKA (reference sequence). Deletions cut 6 bases from V and 8 bases from J, with 22 bases between. The sample was PBMCs or a T cell subset sorted from them (not recorded which). The chain recombines TRBV20-1 with TRBJ1-2; D is possibly TRBD1 (6 bases). The origin of this receptor is an adult woman who had mild COVID-19 (a few samples of this study predate the infection). Cell type and time point are not known. CDR3 sequence: CSAYHRKGEGGYTF. DNA of the CDR3: TGCAGTGCGTACCACAGGAAGGGGGAGGGCGGCTACACCTTC.